What follows are 22 T cell receptor beta chains derived from one specimen sequenced in a study of blood T cell repertoires in COVID-19. Data came from immunoSEQ multiplex PCR; TCRdb stores just in-frame clones and leaves some out. This table has fewer than 50,000 clones, around 80% appearing once. Sample: peripheral blood. These receptors were taken from a man in his 60s with COVID-19, enrolled during active disease.

CDR3 in DNA: TGTGCCAGCAGAAACTCGAGGGGACAGCTTTACAATGAGCAGTTCTTC. It yields the protein CASRNSRGQLYNEQFF. The rearrangement links TRBV7-2 to TRBJ2-1; 7 bases map to TRBD1. This CDR3 comprises 16 residues. Germline CDR1 SGHTA, CDR2 FQGNSA. Trimming took 6 bases from V and 4 from J; bases not matched to a gene: 12.

The rearrangement uses TRBV5-1 and TRBJ2-2; D unclear. The CDR3 runs to 15 residues. The V end was cut by 5 bases, the J end by 4 bases, with 15 bases between. From germline, CDR1 is SGHRS and CDR2 YFSETQ. The CDR3 loop reads CASRAAAKSTGELFF. The CDR3 bases are TGCGCCAGCAGGGCGGCCGCTAAATCCACCGGGGAGCTGTTTTTT.

V gene TRBV7-3 combines with J gene TRBJ1-1, with TRBD1 identical over 7 bases. The CDR3 totals 14 residues. Germline V gene lookup returns CDR1 SGHTA and CDR2 FQGTGA. V lost 4 bases and J lost 1; bases outside the gene matches: 3. The CDR3 protein is CASSSGTANTEAFF. The CDR3 DNA reads TGTGCCAGCAGCTCCGGGACAGCGAACACTGAAGCTTTCTTT.

V and J are TRBV10-3 and TRBJ1-6; the D is unclear. The V and J ends lost 4 bases and 7 bases respectively, with 11 bases between them. Germline V gene sequence: CDR1 ENHRY, CDR2 SYGVKD. CDR3 length: 14 amino acids. The CDR3 region is CAISGEGVNSPLHF. CDR3 sequence (DNA): TGTGCCATCAGTGGGGAGGGAGTCAATTCACCCCTCCACTTT.

This rearrangement joins TRBV27 to TRBJ2-6; 12 nucleotides align to TRBD1. With V trimmed by 5 bases and J by 3 bases, 8 bases remained unmatched. The CDR3 is made up of 18 amino acids. From germline, CDR1 is MNHEY and CDR2 SMNVEV (reference sequence). CDR3 bases: TGTGCCAGCAGTAACTGGGACAGGGGGCGTCGTGGGGCCAACGTCCTGACTTTC. Translated: CASSNWDRGRRGANVLTF.

The genes are TRBV12-5 and TRBJ2-7; the D gene is possibly TRBD2 (6 bases). This CDR3 region has 14 residues. Trimming cost V 4 bases and J 2 bases, with 12 bases left between them. Germline CDR1 reads LGHNT; CDR2 reads FRNRAP. CDR3 region: CASGSGTPPYEQYF. The CDR3 DNA reads TGTGCTAGTGGTTCCGGGACTCCCCCCTACGAGCAGTACTTC.

This chain uses TRBV19 with TRBJ1-2; D ambiguous. In germline, CDR1 is LNHDA, CDR2 SQIVND (reference sequence). The CDR3 has 11 residues. Between the trimmed V and J ends, which lost 3 bases and 7 bases, there was a span of 6 bases. The CDR3 nucleotides are TGTGCCAGTAGTATGGGGAGTGGCTACACCTTC. Amino acids: CASSMGSGYTF.

The chain combines TRBV6-5 with TRBJ1-2, with 7 bases aligning to TRBD1. This CDR3 is built from 16 residues. V shed 2 bases and J 4 bases; nucleotides not matched to a gene: 10. Germline V gene data show CDR1 as MNHEY and CDR2 as SVGAGI. In nucleotides, the CDR3 is TGTGCCAGCAGTTACAGAGGAGGACAGGACAGCTATGGCTACACCTTC. Amino acid sequence: CASSYRGGQDSYGYTF.

The gene calls are TRBV12-5 and TRBJ1-5; D remains ambiguous. Germline CDR1 is LGHNT and CDR2 is FRNRAP. V was cut by 4 bases and J by 3 bases, with 13 bases left in between. This CDR3 comprises 15 residues. Here the CDR3 reads CASGSSGGLNQPQHF. Written as DNA, the CDR3 is TGTGCTAGTGGTTCCAGTGGAGGCCTCAATCAGCCCCAGCATTTT.

This chain connects TRBV5-4 to TRBJ1-1; 8 bases line up with TRBD1. This CDR3 has 15 residues. V lost 5 bases, J lost 2 bases, and 8 bases stayed unmatched. Germline loops: CDR1 SGHNT, CDR2 YYREEE (reference sequence). The CDR3 spells CASRRGGQVNTEAFF. The CDR3 DNA sequence: TGTGCCAGCAGGCGGGGGGGACAGGTAAACACTGAAGCTTTCTTT.

The chain combines TRBV11-2 with TRBJ1-3; D is unclear. V was clipped by 4 bases and J by 11 bases, with 12 bases between them. Germline CDR1 and CDR2: SGHAT and FQNNGV. CDR3 length: 12 residues. The chain's CDR3 is CASSSEPPPIYF. DNA for the CDR3: TGTGCCAGCAGCTCCGAGCCGCCACCCATATATTTT.

Remarks on this clone: At one of its ends the junction is not consistent with the germline gene, which may arise from a read error. The J gene is TRBJ1-2, the V gene TRBV6-5; TRBD1 agrees at 7 bases. The germline CDR1 and CDR2 sequences are MNHEY and SVGAGI. The CDR3 runs 15 residues. The CDR3: CASSNSGGGGYGYTF. DNA for the CDR3: TGTGCCAGCAGTAACTCAGGGGGGGGTGGCTATGGCTACACCTTC.

This chain uses TRBV9 with TRBJ2-7, with D perhaps matching TRBD1 (5 bases). V lost 0 bases and J lost 2, with 9 bases in between. CDR1 is SGDLS, CDR2 YYNGEE, per germline. The CDR3 length is 14 residues. CDR3 DNA: TGTGCCAGCAGCGTAGGACAGTTTACCTACGAGCAGTACTTC. Protein sequence: CASSVGQFTYEQYF. Complete variable domain (other parts from reference TRBV9 and TRBJ2-7): DSGVTQTPKHLITATGQRVTLRCSPRSGDLSVYWYQQSLDQGLQFLIQYYNGEERAKGNILERFSAQQFPDLHSELNLSSLELGDSALYFCASSVGQFTYEQYFGPGTRLTVT.

The V call is TRBV6-1, the J call TRBJ1-2; D not certain. V lost 1 base, J lost 5 bases, and 14 bases lay in between. The CDR3 is 15 residues long. The germline V gene encodes CDR1 MNHNS and CDR2 SASEGT. The CDR3: CASSEEGSGGYGYTF. CDR3 nucleotides: TGTGCCAGCAGTGAAGAAGGCTCCGGCGGATATGGCTACACCTTC.

The V gene is TRBV4-1, the J gene TRBJ1-3; weak D call: TRBD1 (6 bases). This CDR3 is built from 14 residues. V dropped 4 bases and J dropped 1 base, with 8 bases sitting between them. Per the germline V gene, CDR1 is MGHRA and CDR2 is YSYEKL. In nucleotides, the CDR3 is TGCGCCAGCAGCCCTACAGGGTCTGGAAACACCATATATTTT. Its protein is CASSPTGSGNTIYF.

The gene calls are TRBV5-1 and TRBJ1-2; perhaps TRBD1 as D (6 bases). Germline CDR1 reads SGHRS; CDR2 reads YFSETQ. The CDR3 spans 16 residues. V lost 0 bases, J lost 6 bases, and 18 bases lay in between. The CDR3 DNA follows: TGCGCCAGCAGCTTGGCTGGGCCCCAGGGGAGCGATGGCTACACCTTC. Its protein is CASSLAGPQGSDGYTF.

The V gene is TRBV5-1, the J gene TRBJ2-2; 7 bases align to TRBD1. The CDR3 has 15 residues. Germline CDR1 and CDR2: SGHRS and YFSETQ. V was clipped by 2 bases and J by 1 base; unmatched bases: 2. The CDR3 DNA is TGCGCCAGCAGCTTAGGGACAGTGAACACCGGGGAGCTGTTTTTT. This codes for CASSLGTVNTGELFF. The full variable domain, completed using reference TRBV5-1 and TRBJ2-2, is KAGVTQTPRYLIKTRGQQVTLSCSPISGHRSVSWYQQTPGQGLQFLFEYFSETQRNKGNFPGRFSGRQFSNSRSEMNVSTLELGDSALYLCASSLGTVNTGELFFGEGSRLTVL.

In its sample, this clone ranks as medium-sized. This chain links TRBV5-4 with TRBJ1-2; tentatively, D is TRBD1 (5 bases). V was cut by 0 bases and J by 2 bases, with 14 bases left in between. Germline CDR1 is SGHNT and CDR2 is YYREEE (reference sequence). The CDR3 extends over 16 amino acids. CDR3 amino acids: CASSLGGGTANYGYTF. The CDR3 nucleotides are TGTGCCAGCAGCTTGGGTGGGGGGACCGCGAACTATGGCTACACCTTC. The variable domain in full, with the rest retrieved from reference TRBV5-4 and TRBJ1-2, is ETGVTQSPTHLIKTRGQQVTLRCSSQSGHNTVSWYQQALGQGPQFIFQYYREEENGRGNFPPRFSGLQFPNYSSELNVNALELDDSALYLCASSLGGGTANYGYTFGSGTRLTVV.

The chain has TRBV30 and TRBJ1-5, with D perhaps TRBD1 (5 bases). Germline-derived CDR1 and CDR2 are GTSNPN and SVGIG (reference sequence). V was clipped by 0 bases and J by 5 bases, with 11 bases between them. The CDR3 is 14 residues long. The CDR3 loop reads CAWSVWGVDQPQHF. The CDR3 bases are TGTGCCTGGAGTGTATGGGGGGTCGATCAGCCCCAGCATTTT.

This chain joins TRBV4-1 and TRBJ1-5, with 7 bases matching TRBD1. The CDR3 loop spans 14 amino acids. Germline CDR1 is MGHRA and CDR2 is YSYEKL. Unmatched junction bases numbered 9, after V lost 6 bases and J lost 7 bases. CDR3 residues: CASSYPNRGQPQHF. The CDR3, as DNA: TGCGCCAGCAGTTACCCAAACAGGGGACAGCCCCAGCATTTT.

The V gene is TRBV1, the J gene TRBJ2-7; the tabulated D call, TRBD1, remains unverified against the DNA. TRBV1 is a pseudogene locus. CDR3 length equals 15 residues. CDR3 nucleotides: TGCACCAGCAGCCTTCGGGACAGGGGGACCTACGAGCAGTACTTC. It is translated as CTSSLRDRGTYEQYF.

This clone appeared a single time. The V call is TRBV7-3, the J call TRBJ2-5; TRBD1 matches at 8 bases. V shed 5 bases and J 5 bases; nucleotides not matched to a gene: 4. The CDR3 runs 13 residues. Germline loops: CDR1 SGHTA, CDR2 FQGTGA. CDR3 in DNA: TGTGCCAGCAGCCAGACAGGGGCCGAGACCCAGTACTTC. Encoded protein: CASSQTGAETQYF.